This T cell receptor (beta chain) was recovered during a study of T cells expressing NK-cell markers. Study outcomes and limitations: Dominant NKG2C+ clonotypes made up roughly 1.0-7.0% of CD8+ T cells in several donors. Questions lingered over whether expanded NKG2C+ T cell clones were HCMV-specific.

Looked up from germline, CDR1 is SGHRS and CDR2 is YFSETQ. The CDR3 is 13 amino acids. For TCR beta, cDNA was produced by 5'RACE template switching with UMIs. Reprocessing the 5' RACE reads, TCRdb reports a single entry for every CDR3 protein and omits DNA. The record lists 550,000 to 600,000 distinct CDR3 sequences, of which the ten most abundant hold roughly 3.4%. Worth noting for this clonotype: What it binds is unknown.

Sample: blood T cells: a sorted CD56 or NKG2C T cell subset, CD4+ or CD8+ T cells, or bulk PBMC T cells (not recorded which). The chain is built from TRBV5-1 and TRBJ2-4; with no DNA, the TCRdb D assignment of TRBD2 cannot be verified. This TCR was recovered from a man aged 18 to 30 in good health. CDR3 residues: CASSPETGGYQYF.